A single sample gave rise to the 5 T cell receptor beta chains below, sequenced in a study of CD8 T cells in Susac syndrome. Reverse transcription of roughly 0.45 to 1 ug RNA was performed with random hexamers. A single record per CDR3 protein comes from TCRdb applying MiXCR to the immunoSEQ multiplex PCR reads. This table holds under 200,000 distinct CDR3 sequences, about 95% found once. Sequencing was done on a sample of CD4+ T cells from PBMCs. These receptors were obtained from a human donor in good health.

This chain joins TRBV7-2 and TRBJ2-3, with 12 bases fitting TRBD2. The CDR3 is 17 amino acids. The ends lost 5 bases at V and 3 bases at J; junction bases unmatched: 9. Germline V CDR1 and CDR2: SGHTA, FQGNSA. DNA of the CDR3: TGTGCCAGCAGCCCCAGAAGGCTAGCGGGGGGGACAGATACGCAGTATTTT. It translates to CASSPRRLAGGTDTQYF.

The chain couples TRBV5-1 to TRBJ2-5; D is unclear. With 6 bases removed from V and 5 bases from J, the gap between germline ends came to 14 bases. This CDR3 is 13 amino acids long. CDR1 SGHRS and CDR2 YFSETQ come from the germline V gene. The CDR3 region has the DNA TGCGCCAGCAACTCCGCCCCGGCTGAGACCCAGTACTTC. Its translation: CASNSAPAETQYF.

The CDR3 sequence is CASSHQRRGTEAFF. DNA of the CDR3: TGTGCCAGCAGCCATCAAAGAAGGGGCACTGAAGCTTTCTTT. This chain links TRBV3-1 with TRBJ1-1, with D perhaps TRBD1 (5 bases). This CDR3 has 14 residues. The V gene's germline CDR1 is LGHDT and CDR2 YNNKEL (reference sequence). The germline V and J ends were trimmed by 3 bases and 4 bases, with 12 bases remaining between them.

The chain recombines TRBV5-1 with TRBJ2-2; 12 nucleotides agree with TRBD2. The CDR3 length is 14 residues. Germline CDR1 SGHRS, CDR2 YFSETQ. Germline trimming cut 7 bases from V and 5 bases from J; bases unmatched to any gene: 3. The CDR3 reads CASGLAGLTGELFF. Written as DNA, the CDR3 is TGCGCCAGCGGACTAGCGGGGCTAACCGGGGAGCTGTTTTTT.

The V gene is TRBV5-1, the J gene TRBJ2-2; 10 nucleotides agree with TRBD2. This CDR3 spans 17 amino acids. Unmatched junction bases numbered 5, after V lost 0 bases and J lost 3 bases. Germline V CDR1 and CDR2: SGHRS, YFSETQ. The CDR3 DNA reads as TGCGCCAGCAGCTTGGATCCAGCGGGAGGGTACACCGGGGAGCTGTTTTTT. This sequence encodes CASSLDPAGGYTGELFF.